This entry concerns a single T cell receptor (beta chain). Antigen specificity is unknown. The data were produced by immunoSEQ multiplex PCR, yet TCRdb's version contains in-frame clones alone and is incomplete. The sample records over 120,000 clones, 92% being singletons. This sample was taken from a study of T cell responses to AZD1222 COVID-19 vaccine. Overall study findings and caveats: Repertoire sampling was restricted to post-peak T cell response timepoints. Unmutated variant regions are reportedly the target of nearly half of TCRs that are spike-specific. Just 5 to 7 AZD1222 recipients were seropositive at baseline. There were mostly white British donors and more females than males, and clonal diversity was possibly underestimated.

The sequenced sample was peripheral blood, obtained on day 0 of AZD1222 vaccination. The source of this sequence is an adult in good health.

The CDR3 protein is CASSLVGHDYNEQFF. The CDR3 DNA reads as TGTGCCAGCAGTTTAGTGGGACACGACTACAATGAGCAGTTCTTC. The chain couples TRBV28 to TRBJ2-1; TRBD1 might be the D (6 bases). This CDR3 comprises 15 residues. CDR1 is MDHEN, CDR2 SYDVKM, per germline. Trimming cost V 2 bases and J 3 bases, with 11 bases left between them.